The source of this T cell receptor beta chain is a study of glioma-infiltrating T cells after dendritic cell vaccination. After removal of 5 bases from V and 1 base from J, the junction contained 7 bases not matched to a gene. Germline values: CDR1 MNHNY, CDR2 SVGAGI (reference sequence). The CDR3 loop spans 16 amino acids. Libraries were prepared by immunoSEQ multiplex PCR; TCRdb keeps only in-frame clonotypes and omits some of them. The table includes some 87,000 clones, more than 70% detected once. Sequenced here: blood, sampled before dendritic cell vaccination. The chain joins TRBV6-6 to TRBJ2-2, with 7 bases aligning to TRBD1. The source of this sequence is a human donor with glioblastoma. The CDR3 DNA reads TGTGCCAGCAGTGCACAGGGGTCTTGGAACACCGGGGAGCTGTTTTTT. This codes for CASSAQGSWNTGELFF.